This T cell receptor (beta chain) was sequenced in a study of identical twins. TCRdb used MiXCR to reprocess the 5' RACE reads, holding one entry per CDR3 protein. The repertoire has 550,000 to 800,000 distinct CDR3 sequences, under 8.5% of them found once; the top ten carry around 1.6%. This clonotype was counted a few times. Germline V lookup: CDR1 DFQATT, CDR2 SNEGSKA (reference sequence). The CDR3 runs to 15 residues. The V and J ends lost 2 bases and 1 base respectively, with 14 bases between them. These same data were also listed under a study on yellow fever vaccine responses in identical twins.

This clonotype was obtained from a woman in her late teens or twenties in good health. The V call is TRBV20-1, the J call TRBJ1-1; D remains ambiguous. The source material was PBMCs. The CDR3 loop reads CSARNPAGPNTEAFF. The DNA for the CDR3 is TGCAGTGCTAGAAATCCGGCAGGTCCGAACACTGAAGCTTTCTTT.